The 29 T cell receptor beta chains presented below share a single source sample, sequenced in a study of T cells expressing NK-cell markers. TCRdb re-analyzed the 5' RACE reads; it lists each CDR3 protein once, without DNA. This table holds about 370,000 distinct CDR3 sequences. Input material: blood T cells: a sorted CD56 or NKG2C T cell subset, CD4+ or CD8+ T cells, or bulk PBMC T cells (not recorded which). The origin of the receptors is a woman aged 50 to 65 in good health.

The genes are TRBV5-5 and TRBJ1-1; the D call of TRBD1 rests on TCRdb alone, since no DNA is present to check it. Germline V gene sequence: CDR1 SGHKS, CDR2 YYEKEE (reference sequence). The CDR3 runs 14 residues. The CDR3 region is CASSFRQGGSEAFF.

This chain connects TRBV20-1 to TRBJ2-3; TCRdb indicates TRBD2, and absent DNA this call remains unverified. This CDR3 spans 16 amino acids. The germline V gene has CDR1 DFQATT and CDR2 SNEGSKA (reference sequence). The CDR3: CSARLAGASIGDTQYF.

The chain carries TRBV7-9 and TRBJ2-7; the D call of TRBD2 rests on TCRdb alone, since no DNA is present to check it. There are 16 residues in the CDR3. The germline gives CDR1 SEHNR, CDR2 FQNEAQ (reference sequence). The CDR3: CASSSLSGSPNYEQYF.

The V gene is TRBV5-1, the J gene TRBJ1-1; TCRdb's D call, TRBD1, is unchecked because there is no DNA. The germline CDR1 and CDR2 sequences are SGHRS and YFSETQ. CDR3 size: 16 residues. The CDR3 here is CASSYWGRKLNTEAFF.

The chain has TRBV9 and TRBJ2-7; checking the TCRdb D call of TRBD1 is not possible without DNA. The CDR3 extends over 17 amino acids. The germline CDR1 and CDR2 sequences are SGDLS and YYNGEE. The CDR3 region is CASSVANRDRECDEQYF. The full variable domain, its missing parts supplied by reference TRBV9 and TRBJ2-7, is DSGVTQTPKHLITATGQRVTLRCSPRSGDLSVYWYQQSLDQGLQFLIQYYNGEERAKGNILERFSAQQFPDLHSELNLSSLELGDSALYFCASSVANRDRECDEQYFGPGTRLTVT.

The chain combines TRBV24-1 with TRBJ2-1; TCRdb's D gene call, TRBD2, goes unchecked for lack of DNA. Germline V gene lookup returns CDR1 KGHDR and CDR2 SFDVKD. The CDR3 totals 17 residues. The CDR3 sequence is CATSDRYGSESYNEQFF.

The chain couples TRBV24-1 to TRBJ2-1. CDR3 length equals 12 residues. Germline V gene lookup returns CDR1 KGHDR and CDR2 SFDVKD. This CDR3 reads CATQDLSSVQFF.

The CDR3 loop is CSGWTRREMDEQFF. This rearrangement joins TRBV29-1 to TRBJ2-1; TCRdb indicates TRBD2, and absent DNA this call remains unverified. The CDR3 spans 14 residues. Per the germline V gene, CDR1 is SQVTM and CDR2 is ANQGSEA.

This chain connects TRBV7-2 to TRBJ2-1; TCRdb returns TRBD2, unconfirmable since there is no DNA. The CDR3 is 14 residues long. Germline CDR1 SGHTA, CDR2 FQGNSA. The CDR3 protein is CASSHSGRAPEQFF.

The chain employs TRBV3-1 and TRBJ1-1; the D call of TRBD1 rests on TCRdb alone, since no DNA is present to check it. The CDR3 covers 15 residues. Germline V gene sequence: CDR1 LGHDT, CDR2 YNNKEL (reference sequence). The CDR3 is CASSQTMTVLAEAFF.

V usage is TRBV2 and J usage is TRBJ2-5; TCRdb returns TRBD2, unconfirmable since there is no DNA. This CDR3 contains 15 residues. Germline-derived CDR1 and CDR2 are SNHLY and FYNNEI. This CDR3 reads CASSGTSGLAGTQYF.

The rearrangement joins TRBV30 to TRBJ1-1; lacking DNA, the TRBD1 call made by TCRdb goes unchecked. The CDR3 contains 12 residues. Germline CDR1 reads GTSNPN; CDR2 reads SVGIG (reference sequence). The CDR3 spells CAWSWGDTEAFF. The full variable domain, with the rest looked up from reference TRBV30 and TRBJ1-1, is SQTIHQWPATLVQPVGSPLSLECTVEGTSNPNLYWYRQAAGRGLQLLFYSVGIGQISSEVPQNLSASRPQDRQFILSSKKLLLSDSGFYLCAWSWGDTEAFFGQGTRLTVV.

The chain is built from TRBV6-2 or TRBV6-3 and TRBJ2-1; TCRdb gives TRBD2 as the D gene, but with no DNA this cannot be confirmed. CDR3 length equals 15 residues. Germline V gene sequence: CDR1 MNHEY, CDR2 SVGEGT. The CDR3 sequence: CASSSWTSGRDEQFF.

CDR3 region: CASSAQGKTGELFF. The chain uses TRBV25-1 and TRBJ2-2; TCRdb's assignment of TRBD1 cannot be checked, as there is no DNA. The germline CDR1 and CDR2 sequences are MGHDK and SYGVNS. The CDR3 has 14 amino acids.

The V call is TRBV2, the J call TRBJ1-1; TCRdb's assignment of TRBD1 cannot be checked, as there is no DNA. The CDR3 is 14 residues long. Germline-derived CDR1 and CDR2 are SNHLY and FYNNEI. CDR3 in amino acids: CASRDRQGRTEAFF. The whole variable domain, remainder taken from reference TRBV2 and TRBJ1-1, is EPEVTQTPSHQVTQMGQEVILRCVPISNHLYFYWYRQILGQKVEFLVSFYNNEISEKSEIFDDQFSVERPDGSNFTLKIRSTKLEDSAMYFCASRDRQGRTEAFFGQGTRLTVV.

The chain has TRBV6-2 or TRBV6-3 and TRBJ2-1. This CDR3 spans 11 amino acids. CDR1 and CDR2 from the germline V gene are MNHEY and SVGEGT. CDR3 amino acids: CASSVREEQFF.

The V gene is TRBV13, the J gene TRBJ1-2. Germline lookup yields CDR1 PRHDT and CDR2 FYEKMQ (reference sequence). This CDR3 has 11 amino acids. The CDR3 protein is CASSLGLGYTF.

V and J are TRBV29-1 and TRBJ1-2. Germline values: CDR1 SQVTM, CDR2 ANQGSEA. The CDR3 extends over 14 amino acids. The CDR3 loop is CSVGPETEPYGYTF.

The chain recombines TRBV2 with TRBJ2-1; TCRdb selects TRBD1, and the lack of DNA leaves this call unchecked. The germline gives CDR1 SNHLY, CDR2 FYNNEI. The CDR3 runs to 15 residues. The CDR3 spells CASSPNGAGSREQFF.

This CDR3 is CASSSRDPRETQYF. The chain recombines TRBV7-8 with TRBJ2-5; with no DNA, the TCRdb D assignment of TRBD1 cannot be verified. The CDR3 covers 14 residues. Per germline, CDR1 SGHVS and CDR2 FQNEAQ.

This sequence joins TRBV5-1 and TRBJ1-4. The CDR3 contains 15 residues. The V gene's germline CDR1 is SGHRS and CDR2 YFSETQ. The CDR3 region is CASSSYLDFNEKLFF.

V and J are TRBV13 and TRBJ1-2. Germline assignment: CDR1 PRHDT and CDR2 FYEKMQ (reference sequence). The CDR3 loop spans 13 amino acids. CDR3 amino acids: CASSSEGGDRYTF. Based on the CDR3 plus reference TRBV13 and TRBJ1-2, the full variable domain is AAGVIQSPRHLIKEKRETATLKCYPIPRHDTVYWYQQGPGQDPQFLISFYEKMQSDKGSIPDRFSAQQFSDYHSELNMSSLELGDSALYFCASSSEGGDRYTFGSGTRLTVV.

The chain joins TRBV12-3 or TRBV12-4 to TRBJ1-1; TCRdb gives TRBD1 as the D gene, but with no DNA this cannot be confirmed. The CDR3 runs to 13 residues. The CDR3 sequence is CATRDRANTEAFF.

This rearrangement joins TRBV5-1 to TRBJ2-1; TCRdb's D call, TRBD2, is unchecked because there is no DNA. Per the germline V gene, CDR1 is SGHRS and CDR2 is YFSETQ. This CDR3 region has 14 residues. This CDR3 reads CASRGTSGYNEQFF.

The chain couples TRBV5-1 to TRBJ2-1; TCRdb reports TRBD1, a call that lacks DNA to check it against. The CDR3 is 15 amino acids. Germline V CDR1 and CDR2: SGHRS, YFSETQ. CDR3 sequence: CASSSTGFTRDEQFF.

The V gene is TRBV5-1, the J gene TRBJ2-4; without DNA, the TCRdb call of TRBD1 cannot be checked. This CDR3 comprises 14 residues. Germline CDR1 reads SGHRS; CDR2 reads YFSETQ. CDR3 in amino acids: CASSTGQDKNIQYF.

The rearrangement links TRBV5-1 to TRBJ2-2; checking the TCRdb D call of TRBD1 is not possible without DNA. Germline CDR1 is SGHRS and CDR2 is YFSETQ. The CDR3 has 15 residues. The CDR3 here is CASSLTITGTGELFF.

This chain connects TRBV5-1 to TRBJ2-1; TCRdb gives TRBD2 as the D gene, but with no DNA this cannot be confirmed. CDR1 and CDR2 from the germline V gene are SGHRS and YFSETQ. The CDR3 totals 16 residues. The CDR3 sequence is CASSLGLAGRGNEQFF.

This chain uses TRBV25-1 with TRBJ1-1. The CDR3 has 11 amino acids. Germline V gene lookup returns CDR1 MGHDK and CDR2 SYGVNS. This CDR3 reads CASSAGLEAFF.